The 27 T cell receptor beta chains given below trace back to one sample, sequenced in a study of T cells after posttransplantation cyclophosphamide. The protocol was immunoSEQ multiplex PCR, while the TCRdb copy is restricted to in-frame clones and leaves out a portion. The sample contains 15,000 or so clones, none of them singletons. A marrow graft followed busulfan-fludarabine conditioning, with cyclophosphamide on days +3 and +4. The starting material was PBMCs, obtained after allogeneic stem cell transplant with posttransplant cyclophosphamide. Receptors originate from a female patient aged 40 to 55 who received an allogeneic stem cell transplant from an unrelated donor, was CMV-positive, and had acute GVHD only. The graft donor may have given rise to some T cells.

There are a few counts of this clone. A far larger clone is one base from this, pointing to a likely read error. Other DNA variants within this sample encode the same CDR3. V and J are TRBV5-4 and TRBJ2-5; TRBD2 matches 9 bases. The trim removed 0 bases at V and 5 bases at J, leaving 5 bases unmatched. CDR3 length equals 15 residues. The germline V gene has CDR1 SGHNT and CDR2 YYREEE (reference sequence). The CDR3 nucleotides are TGTGCCAGCAGCTTGGTTCTAGCGGGACAGGAGACCCAGTACTTC. It specifies CASSLVLAGQETQYF.

This clone was observed a handful of times. The CDR3 DNA reads as TGCAGTGCTCGGAGGCCTTACGAGCAGTACTTC. It translates to CSARRPYEQYF. The J gene is TRBJ2-7, the V gene TRBV20-1; D perhaps matches TRBD2 (5 bases). The CDR3 is 11 amino acids. Trimming cost V 5 bases and J 4 bases, with 9 bases left between them. Germline values: CDR1 DFQATT, CDR2 SNEGSKA (reference sequence).

This clone appeared a few times. The chain couples TRBV28 to TRBJ1-5; 7 bases fit TRBD1. V was pared by 7 bases and J by 4 bases, with 7 bases of the junction left unmatched. Germline values: CDR1 MDHEN, CDR2 SYDVKM. The CDR3 totals 14 residues. CDR3 nucleotides: TGTGCCAGCAAGGGGGCCGGCCCGAATCAGCCCCAGCATTTT. It yields the protein CASKGAGPNQPQHF.

This clone was found many times. V and J are TRBV19 and TRBJ2-7, with D maybe TRBD1 (6 bases). Germline V gene sequence: CDR1 LNHDA, CDR2 SQIVND (reference sequence). Between the trimmed V and J ends, which lost 5 bases and 5 bases, there was a span of 16 bases. The CDR3 is 14 amino acids. The CDR3 coding sequence is TGTGCCAGTAGTTCCAACAGGGATTTCGACGAGCAGTACTTC. As protein: CASSSNRDFDEQYF.

This clone was counted ten times or more. The genes are TRBV5-4 and TRBJ2-3; 9 positions match TRBD1. Germline V gene sequence: CDR1 SGHNT, CDR2 YYREEE (reference sequence). The CDR3 extends over 16 amino acids. Unmatched junction bases numbered 6, after V lost 2 bases and J lost 2 bases. CDR3 sequence: CASSLGGTGYTDTQYF. Written as DNA, the CDR3 is TGTGCCAGCAGCTTAGGGGGGACAGGGTACACAGATACGCAGTATTTT.

The CDR3 protein is CASSQVAGTGSTDTQYF. The DNA of the CDR3 is TGTGCCAGCAGCCAAGTAGCGGGCACGGGCAGCACAGATACGCAGTATTTT. This chain uses TRBV4-2 with TRBJ2-3; 7 bases map to TRBD2. V lost 1 base and J lost 0; bases outside the gene matches: 7. CDR1 and CDR2 from the germline V gene are LGHNA and YNFKEQ. This CDR3 region has 17 residues.

This clone was seen a handful of times. CDR3 DNA: TGTGCCAGCAGCTTTCCACCGGGACAGGGGAATGGCTACACCTTC. Protein sequence: CASSFPPGQGNGYTF. The rearrangement joins TRBV7-2 to TRBJ1-2, with 10 bases fitting TRBD1. This CDR3 region has 15 residues. The germline V gene encodes CDR1 SGHTA and CDR2 FQGNSA. J gave up 6 bases and V 3 bases, and 7 bases lay outside the gene matches.

There are many counts of this clone. The V and J genes are TRBV25-1 and TRBJ1-1; D is uncertain. V was cut by 2 bases and J by 6 bases, with 10 bases left in between. This CDR3 has 13 amino acids. CDR1 is MGHDK and CDR2 is SYGVNS in the germline V gene. CDR3: CASSEQRFSEAFF. CDR3 bases: TGTGCCAGCAGTGAACAGCGTTTTTCTGAAGCTTTCTTT.

This clone showed up many times. The V call is TRBV29-1, the J call TRBJ1-1; D may be TRBD1 (6 bases). Germline V gives CDR1 SQVTM, CDR2 ANQGSEA. V lost 6 bases and J lost 4, with 18 bases in between. The CDR3 has 14 amino acids. The CDR3 protein is CSVRPGGAITEAFF. The CDR3 DNA reads as TGCAGCGTCCGACCCGGGGGGGCAATCACTGAAGCTTTCTTT.

This clone was recorded a few times. The chain joins TRBV5-6 to TRBJ2-1; 8 nucleotides line up with TRBD2. The CDR3 consists of 18 residues. With 4 bases clipped from V and 3 bases from J, the junction kept 15 bases outside the gene matches. Germline lookup yields CDR1 SGHDT and CDR2 YYEEEE. The CDR3 here is CASSLFLGGAPDYNEQFF. The CDR3 DNA follows: TGTGCCAGCAGCCTCTTTCTCGGGGGGGCACCTGACTACAATGAGCAGTTCTTC.

This clone has at least ten counts. The V gene is TRBV5-1, the J gene TRBJ2-7; tentative D call: TRBD1 (5 bases). CDR1 and CDR2 from the germline V gene are SGHRS and YFSETQ. The germline V and J ends were trimmed by 2 bases and 4 bases, with 25 bases remaining between them. The CDR3 is 18 residues long. CDR3 sequence: CASSFHALRTLPRYEQYF. The CDR3, as DNA: TGCGCCAGCAGCTTCCACGCGCTACGGACATTGCCCCGGTACGAGCAGTACTTC.

J is TRBJ1-1 and V is TRBV10-1; the match to TRBD1 covers 10 bases. This CDR3 is 17 amino acids long. The germline gives CDR1 WNHNN, CDR2 SYGVQD (reference sequence). The junction had 11 bases not matched to a gene; V was cut back by 3 bases and J by 4 bases. CDR3 nucleotide sequence: TGCGCCAGCAGTGACCAGGCCCCTAGACAGGGGGCCACTGAAGCTTTCTTT. Residues: CASSDQAPRQGATEAFF.

The J gene is TRBJ2-7, the V gene TRBV7-8, with 8 bases aligning to TRBD2. Trimming at V came to 5 bases and at J to 3 bases, leaving 12 bases not matched to a gene. The CDR3 has 16 amino acids. CDR1 SGHVS and CDR2 FQNEAQ come from the germline V gene. CDR3 sequence: CASSTSWGAGDYEQYF. The CDR3 nucleotides read TGTGCCAGCAGCACCTCTTGGGGAGCGGGAGACTACGAGCAGTACTTC.

At least ten counts were recorded for this clone. The chain links TRBV28 to TRBJ1-6; 10 bases are shared with TRBD1. The V gene end was trimmed by 3 bases and the J gene end by 9 bases; junction bases not matched to a gene: 8. This CDR3 is built from 16 residues. CDR1 MDHEN and CDR2 SYDVKM come from the germline V gene. The CDR3 sequence is CASSFLEGQGSSPLHF. The CDR3 coding sequence is TGTGCCAGCAGTTTTTTAGAGGGACAGGGGAGTTCACCCCTCCACTTT.

This clone was found many times. CDR3 sequence (DNA): TGTGCCAGCAGCGCTGGACAGGGTAGAGAGACCCAGTACTTC. Amino acids: CASSAGQGRETQYF. The J gene is TRBJ2-5, the V gene TRBV9, with TRBD1 identical over 8 bases. V dropped 3 bases and J dropped 4; count of bases not matched to a gene: 5. Per the germline V gene, CDR1 is SGDLS and CDR2 is YYNGEE. The length of the CDR3 is 14 residues. The variable domain in full, completed from reference TRBV9 and TRBJ2-5, reads DSGVTQTPKHLITATGQRVTLRCSPRSGDLSVYWYQQSLDQGLQFLIQYYNGEERAKGNILERFSAQQFPDLHSELNLSSLELGDSALYFCASSAGQGRETQYFGPGTRLLVL.

This clone has ten or more counts. The chain is built from TRBV4-3 and TRBJ1-2; 7 bases are shared with TRBD1. Germline loops: CDR1 LGHNA, CDR2 YSLEER. V was pared by 4 bases and J by 7 bases, with 12 bases of the junction left unmatched. The CDR3 spans 15 residues. The CDR3 here is CASSLRVDRALGYTF. CDR3 coding DNA: TGCGCCAGCAGCCTACGGGTAGACAGGGCTCTTGGCTACACCTTC.

Many counts were recorded for this clone. This sequence joins TRBV2 and TRBJ2-7; D remains unclear. The CDR3 has 12 amino acids. Germline values: CDR1 SNHLY, CDR2 FYNNEI. Trimming pared 4 bases from V and 4 bases from J, leaving 8 bases between. In nucleotides, the CDR3 is TGTGCCAGCAGTGCCACAACGTACGAGCAGTACTTC. It encodes CASSATTYEQYF.

This clone was observed many times. The rearrangement uses TRBV28 and TRBJ2-6; D uncertain. There are 18 residues in the CDR3. CDR1 and CDR2 from the germline V gene are MDHEN and SYDVKM. V was shortened by 6 bases and J by 0 bases, with 18 bases between the two germline ends. The CDR3 is CASSLLAGAFSGANVLTF. CDR3 DNA: TGTGCCAGCAGCCTCCTGGCAGGCGCCTTCTCTGGGGCCAACGTCCTGACTTTC.

This clone came up many times. This chain links TRBV11-3 with TRBJ2-3; 8 nucleotides align to TRBD1. The CDR3 length is 14 residues. Germline loops: CDR1 SGHNT, CDR2 YENEEA. J was trimmed by 5 bases and V by 2 bases; bases with no gene match: 3. The CDR3 spells CASSLSRGLDTQYF. CDR3 sequence (DNA): TGTGCCAGCAGCTTATCCAGGGGGCTAGATACGCAGTATTTT.

This clone was counted many times. This chain uses TRBV2 with TRBJ1-5, with no clear D. The CDR3 is 15 amino acids. Trimming took off 3 bases at V and 5 bases at J, with 14 bases between the two ends. Per the germline V gene, CDR1 is SNHLY and CDR2 is FYNNEI. DNA for the CDR3: TGTGCCAGCAGTGATATTCGACAACGCCATCAGCCCCAGCATTTT. Its translation: CASSDIRQRHQPQHF.

This clone showed up many times. The chain joins TRBV5-1 to TRBJ2-2; D perhaps matches TRBD1 (5 bases). Germline CDR1 is SGHRS and CDR2 is YFSETQ. V was clipped by 3 bases and J by 4 bases, with 10 bases between them. The CDR3 extends over 14 amino acids. DNA for the CDR3: TGCGCCAGCAGCTCAGGGCCCACCACCGGGGAGCTGTTTTTT. Its translation is CASSSGPTTGELFF.

This clone was observed many times. The chain has TRBV28 and TRBJ1-2, with 10 bases lining up with TRBD1. CDR1 MDHEN and CDR2 SYDVKM come from the germline V gene. After removal of 5 bases from V and 3 bases from J, the junction contained 6 bases not matched to a gene. This CDR3 comprises 15 residues. CDR3 nucleotide sequence: TGTGCCAGCAGTCAAGGGGGGACAGGGGACTATGGCTACACCTTC. The encoded protein is CASSQGGTGDYGYTF.

Ten or more counts support this clone. The chain carries TRBV14 and TRBJ1-5; unclear D gene. There are 13 residues in the CDR3. Germline V gene sequence: CDR1 SGHDN, CDR2 FVKESK. Trimming removed 1 base at V and 6 bases at J, with 7 bases between. DNA of the CDR3: TGTGCCAGCAGCCAAGTGTCGGGTCAGCCCCAGCATTTT. Amino acids: CASSQVSGQPQHF.

This clone was found a few times. The genes are TRBV4-2 and TRBJ2-1; TRBD2 aligns across 10 bases. Germline values: CDR1 LGHNA, CDR2 YNFKEQ. The V gene end was trimmed by 4 bases and the J gene end by 7 bases; junction bases not matched to a gene: 10. The CDR3 runs 16 residues. CDR3 sequence: CASSLRLAGHGNEQFF. The DNA of the CDR3 is TGTGCCAGCAGCCTTAGACTAGCGGGCCATGGGAATGAGCAGTTCTTC.

This clone was seen more than once but under ten times. The V gene is TRBV9, the J gene TRBJ2-3; D possibly corresponds to TRBD2 (5 bases). Trimming cost V 2 bases and J 0 bases, with 10 bases left between them. The CDR3 is made up of 15 amino acids. Germline-derived CDR1 and CDR2 are SGDLS and YYNGEE. The CDR3 loop reads CASSVGSGSTDTQYF. The CDR3, as DNA: TGTGCCAGCAGCGTGGGGTCGGGGAGCACAGATACGCAGTATTTT.

This clone was observed at least ten times. V usage is TRBV19 and J usage is TRBJ1-5; 7 nucleotides line up with TRBD1. V shed 5 bases, J shed 7 bases, and the junction held 8 bases outside the gene matches. Germline V gene sequence: CDR1 LNHDA, CDR2 SQIVND (reference sequence). This CDR3 comprises 14 residues. For the CDR3, the DNA is TGTGCCAGTAGTCTCCGACAGGGCGGCCAGCCCCAGCATTTT. Translated: CASSLRQGGQPQHF.

This clone was picked up many times. The same CDR3 can be traced to other DNA sequences in this sample. V and J are TRBV5-1 and TRBJ2-3; TRBD2 matches at 9 bases. Per germline, CDR1 SGHRS and CDR2 YFSETQ. V was clipped by 0 bases and J by 0 bases; unmatched bases: 2. There are 16 residues in the CDR3. The CDR3 nucleotides read TGCGCCAGCAGCTTGGGACTAGCGGCGAGCACAGATACGCAGTATTTT. It translates to CASSLGLAASTDTQYF.